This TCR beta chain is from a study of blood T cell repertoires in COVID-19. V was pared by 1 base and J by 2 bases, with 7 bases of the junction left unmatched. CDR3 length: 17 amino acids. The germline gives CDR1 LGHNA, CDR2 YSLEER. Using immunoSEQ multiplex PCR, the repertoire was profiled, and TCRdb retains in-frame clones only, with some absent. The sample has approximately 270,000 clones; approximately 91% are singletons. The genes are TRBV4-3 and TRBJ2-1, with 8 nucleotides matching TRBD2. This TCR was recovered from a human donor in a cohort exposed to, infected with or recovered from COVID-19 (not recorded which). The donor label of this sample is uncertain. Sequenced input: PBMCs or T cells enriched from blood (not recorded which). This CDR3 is CASSQGSIAGPYNEQFF. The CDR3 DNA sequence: TGCGCCAGCAGCCAAGGTTCAATAGCGGGGCCCTACAATGAGCAGTTCTTC.